This T cell receptor beta chain stems from a study of T cell repertoires in cytomegalovirus infection. CDR3 length: 11 residues. V lost 4 bases, J lost 3 bases, and 4 bases lay in between. One entry per CDR3 protein, called by TCRdb with MiXCR from the reads. The sample has more than 400,000 distinct CDR3 sequences, more than 20% seen once. The sample comprised PBMCs. The V and J genes are TRBV12-3 or TRBV12-4 and TRBJ2-7; D is uncertain. This clonotype was sampled from a human donor in good health (CMV status not recorded). Some clones in this sample may be carry-over from other donors' samples. CDR3 DNA: TGTGCCAGCAGTTACAACTACGAGCAGTACTTC. Encoded protein: CASSYNYEQYF.